Listed below are T cell receptor beta chains from one sample, sequenced in a study of blood T cells in healthy people across ages. A single record per CDR3 protein comes from TCRdb applying MiXCR to the 5' RACE reads. The profile shows about 940,000 distinct CDR3 sequences, around 49% of them singletons. The sequencing input was blood. The receptors derive from a man aged 30 to 39 in good health. CDR3s include the opening cysteine and the closing phenylalanine or tryptophan. The order of the fields is V gene, clone size, CDR3 length, D gene, J gene, CDR3 DNA, CDR3 protein. D genes are given only for firm matches. Clone size is stated in some rows and not others, as once, few, many or a class when expanded.

TRBV5-5	-	14	-	TRBJ2-3	TGTGCCAGCAGCTGGGACCCTAGCACAGATACGCAGTATTTT	CASSWDPSTDTQYF
TRBV5-1	-	15	-	TRBJ2-1	TGCGCCAGCAGCATAAGACAAGGAGCCTACAATGAGCAGTTCTTC	CASSIRQGAYNEQFF
TRBV12-3/TRBV12-4	few	15	-	TRBJ2-1	TGTGCCAGCAGTTTAGCATCGGGACGGATCAATGAGCAGTTCTTC	CASSLASGRINEQFF
TRBV3-1	few	15	TRBD2	TRBJ2-1	TGTGCCAGCAGACAAACTAGCGGCGGCTACAATGAGCAGTTCTTC	CASRQTSGGYNEQFF
TRBV25-1	few	15	-	TRBJ1-5	TGTGCCAGCAGGCCCGGCGGGGGTCTTAATGAGCCCCAGCATTTT	CASRPGGGLNEPQHF
TRBV3-1	few	16	-	TRBJ2-7	TGTGCCAGCAGCCCGTCACTTCGGGGGTCTACCTCCGAGCAGTACTTC	CASSPSLRGSTSEQYF
TRBV5-1	-	16	-	TRBJ2-1	TGCGCCAGCAGCTTGGAAACGGGACAGCACGGGGGTGAGCAGTTCTTC	CASSLETGQHGGEQFF
TRBV4-3	-	14	TRBD1	TRBJ1-2	TGCGCCAGCAGCCAGGCCTTGACAGGGGATGGCTACACCTTC	CASSQALTGDGYTF
TRBV6-2/TRBV6-3	-	14	TRBD1	TRBJ2-1	TGTGCCAGCAGTGGGACAGGACCCCTTAATGAGCAGTTCTTC	CASSGTGPLNEQFF
TRBV29-1	few	11	-	TRBJ1-2	TGCAGCGTTGAAACGGGCAGAGAGTGCACCTTC	CSVETGRECTF
TRBV6-6	-	15	TRBD1	TRBJ2-7	TGTGCCAGCAGTACTCAAACAGGGGGCTCCTACGAGCAGTACTTC	CASSTQTGGSYEQYF
TRBV7-2	-	15	-	TRBJ2-7	TGTGCCAGCAGCTTCTCCGCCACGACCATCTACGAGCAGTACTTC	CASSFSATTIYEQYF
TRBV20-1	few	11	-	TRBJ2-3	TGCAGTGCTAGAGAAGGAAATACGCAGTATTTT	CSAREGNTQYF
TRBV6-5	-	16	-	TRBJ2-7	TGTGCCAGCAGTTACGCTAGCTCTCGGGTGGGTGACGAGCAGTACTTC	CASSYASSRVGDEQYF
TRBV12-3/TRBV12-4	few	11	-	TRBJ2-1	TGTGCCAGCAACTCCTACAATGAGCAGTTCTTC	CASNSYNEQFF
TRBV11-1	few	12	-	TRBJ1-1	TGTGCCAGCAGCCCGGTGGGCACTGAAGCTTTCTTT	CASSPVGTEAFF
TRBV6-5	-	15	TRBD1	TRBJ2-7	TGTGCCAGCAGTCCCGATCGGGACAGGGTAGGCGAGCAGTACTTC	CASSPDRDRVGEQYF
TRBV14	-	12	TRBD1	TRBJ1-2	TGTGCCAGCAGCTTCAGGGGGCTGGGCTACACCTTC	CASSFRGLGYTF
TRBV6-6	-	14	TRBD1	TRBJ1-1	TGTGCCAGCAGTTATTCAACAGGGGGCTCTGAAGCTTTCTTT	CASSYSTGGSEAFF
TRBV7-2	once	14	-	TRBJ1-5	TGTGCCAGCAGCTCACCGGGAAATAATCAGCCCCAGCATTTT	CASSSPGNNQPQHF
TRBV29-1	few	11	-	TRBJ2-1	TGCAGCGCCAATTGGGACCGAGGGCAGTTCTTC	CSANWDRGQFF
TRBV20-1	-	12	-	TRBJ2-3	TGCAGTGCCACACAGGGTTCAGATACGCAGTATTTT	CSATQGSDTQYF
TRBV4-1	few	15	TRBD1	TRBJ2-7	TGCGCCAGCAGCCAAGGACAGGGTGAAGGCTACGAGCAGTACTTC	CASSQGQGEGYEQYF
TRBV4-3	few	14	-	TRBJ2-5	TGCGCCAGCAGCCAAGGACTAACCCAAGAGACCCAGTACTTC	CASSQGLTQETQYF
TRBV4-1	-	14	-	TRBJ1-1	TGCGCCAGCAGCCAAGCGGGGTCTAACACTGAAGCTTTCTTT	CASSQAGSNTEAFF
TRBV7-8	-	15	-	TRBJ1-2	TGTGCCAGCAGCTTAGACAGGGAAAATAACTATGGCTACACCTTC	CASSLDRENNYGYTF
TRBV6-5	-	12	-	TRBJ1-5	TGTGCCAGCAGTTATGCAGGGCAGCCCCAGCATTTT	CASSYAGQPQHF
TRBV20-1	-	13	-	TRBJ2-2	TGCAGTGCTAGTAGTACCCACACCGGGGAGCTGTTTTTT	CSASSTHTGELFF
TRBV10-3	few	15	TRBD2	TRBJ2-3	TGTGCCATCAGTGAGTCCAGCGGGGGCCCAGATACGCAGTATTTT	CAISESSGGPDTQYF
TRBV4-2	-	16	TRBD2	TRBJ2-7	TGTGTCAGCAGATTCGGACTAGCGGGGGCTCCCTACGAGCAGTACTTC	CVSRFGLAGAPYEQYF
TRBV11-2	-	18	-	TRBJ2-7	TGTGCCAGCAGCTTAACGTCACCGGGACCAGCTACAATCTACGAGCAGTACTTC	CASSLTSPGPATIYEQYF
TRBV29-1	-	12	-	TRBJ2-7	TGCAGCGCTCTCTCGACAGCCTACGAGCAGTACTTC	CSALSTAYEQYF
TRBV21-1	few	14	-	TRBJ1-2	TGTGCCAGCAGCAAATCCTACAGCGGTCGGGGCTACACCTTC	CASSKSYSGRGYTF
TRBV20-1	-	11	TRBD1	TRBJ1-2	TGCAGTGCCAACAGGGGATATGGCTACACCTTC	CSANRGYGYTF
TRBV6-2/TRBV6-3	-	18	TRBD1	TRBJ2-7	TGTGCCAGCAGTCCCTGGTCTCACCCTGGACAGGGTGGATACGAGCAGTACTTC	CASSPWSHPGQGGYEQYF
TRBV5-5	-	13	TRBD2	TRBJ2-7	TGTGCCAGCACTACTAGCGGACACAATGAGCAGTACTTC	CASTTSGHNEQYF
TRBV4-1	-	16	-	TRBJ1-5	TGCGCCAGCAGCCAAGAGGGAGGGGGATTGTCTCAGCCCCAGCATTTT	CASSQEGGGLSQPQHF
TRBV20-1	-	16	-	TRBJ2-5	TGCAGTGCAAGTGGGCCTGATGGGGTGGTCTCTGAGACCCAGTACTTC	CSASGPDGVVSETQYF
TRBV4-1	-	17	-	TRBJ2-3	TGCGCCAGCAGCCAAGATCCGACGGGGATTTACACAGATACGCAGTATTTT	CASSQDPTGIYTDTQYF
TRBV7-2	-	16	TRBD2	TRBJ2-1	TGTGCCAGCAGCTCTTTGTGGAGCGGGAGAGGGAATGAGCAGTTCTTC	CASSSLWSGRGNEQFF
TRBV3-1	once	11	-	TRBJ2-4	TGTGCCAGCAGCTCGATAAACATTCAGTACTTC	CASSSINIQYF
TRBV20-1	-	13	-	TRBJ2-5	TGCAGTGCCACCCGCGGTGGGGTAGAGACCCAGTACTTC	CSATRGGVETQYF
TRBV7-9	few	13	-	TRBJ1-2	TGTGCCAGCACCCCGGGACGGACCTATGGCTACACCTTC	CASTPGRTYGYTF
TRBV12-3/TRBV12-4	-	17	-	TRBJ1-4	TGTGCCAGCAGTTTAGGGCCTCCCCTTGCAACTAATGAAAAACTGTTTTTT	CASSLGPPLATNEKLFF
TRBV7-2	few	15	TRBD1	TRBJ1-1	TGTGCCAGCAGCTTAGCGGGCAGGGGGCACACTGAAGCTTTCTTT	CASSLAGRGHTEAFF
TRBV7-9	few	13	-	TRBJ2-5	TGTGCCAGCAGCTTAGAAGAGGGAAAGACCCAGTACTTC	CASSLEEGKTQYF